This TCR beta chain emerged from a study of blood T cell repertoires in COVID-19. The CDR3 runs 16 residues. Trimming cost V 4 bases and J 1 base; bases outside gene matches: 8. CDR1 and CDR2 (germline): LNHNV, YYDKDF (reference sequence). Here immunoSEQ multiplex PCR was the method, and the copy in TCRdb shows in-frame clones only, minus some. The sample lists 130,000 or so clones, more than 80% occurring once. The sequencing sample was made of peripheral blood. The receptor was isolated from a human donor in a cohort sampled during active COVID-19. The genes are TRBV15 and TRBJ2-7; 9 bases agree with TRBD1. CDR3 DNA: TGTGCCACCAGCAACTACCGGGACAGGGTTTCCTACGAGCAGTACTTC. It codes for CATSNYRDRVSYEQYF. The full variable domain, its missing parts supplied by reference TRBV15 and TRBJ2-7, is DAMVIQNPRYQVTQFGKPVTLSCSQTLNHNVMYWYQQKSSQAPKLLFHYYDKDFNNEADTPDNFQSRRPNTSFCFLDIRSPGLGDTAMYLCATSNYRDRVSYEQYFGPGTRLTVT.